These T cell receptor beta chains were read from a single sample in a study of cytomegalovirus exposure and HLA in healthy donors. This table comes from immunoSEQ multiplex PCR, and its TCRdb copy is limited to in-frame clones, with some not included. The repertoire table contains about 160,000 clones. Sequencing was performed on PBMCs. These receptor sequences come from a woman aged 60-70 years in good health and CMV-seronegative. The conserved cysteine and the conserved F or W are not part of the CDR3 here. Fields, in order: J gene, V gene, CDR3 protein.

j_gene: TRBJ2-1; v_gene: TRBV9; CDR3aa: ASSVGASGRTYNEQF
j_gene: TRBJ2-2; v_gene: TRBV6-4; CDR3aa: ASSGGTKVSLTHRGAV
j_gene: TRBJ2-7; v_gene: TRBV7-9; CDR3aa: ASSPQSTSDEQY
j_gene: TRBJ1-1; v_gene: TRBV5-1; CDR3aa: ASSDQTGNTEAF
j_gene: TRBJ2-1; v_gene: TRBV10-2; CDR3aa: ASSESGGLAGAKSTSYNEQF
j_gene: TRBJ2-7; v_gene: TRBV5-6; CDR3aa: ASSFQFSGGLHYEQY
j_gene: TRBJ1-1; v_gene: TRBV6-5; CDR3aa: ASSPLLAEAF
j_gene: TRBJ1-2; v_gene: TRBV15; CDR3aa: ATSRGRDGANYGYT
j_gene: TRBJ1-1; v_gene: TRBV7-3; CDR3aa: ASSQASGTEAF
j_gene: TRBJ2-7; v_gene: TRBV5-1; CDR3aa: ASSSTLGQGGSYEQY
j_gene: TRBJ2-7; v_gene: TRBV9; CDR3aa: ASSVASGALYEQY
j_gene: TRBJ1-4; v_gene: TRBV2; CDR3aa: ASGRQRDSSV
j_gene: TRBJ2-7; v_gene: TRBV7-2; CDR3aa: ASSRDNSYEQY
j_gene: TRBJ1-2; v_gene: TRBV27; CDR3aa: ASSLNRLYGYT
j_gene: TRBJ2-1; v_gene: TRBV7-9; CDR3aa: ASSLDRAYNEQF
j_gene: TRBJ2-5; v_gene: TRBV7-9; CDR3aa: ASLGAGTQY
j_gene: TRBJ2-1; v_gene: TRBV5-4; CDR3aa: ASSASLANEQF
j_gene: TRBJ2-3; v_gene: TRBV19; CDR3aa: ATSRGGRGKDTQY
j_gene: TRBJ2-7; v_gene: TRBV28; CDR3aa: ASSTGTLPYEQY
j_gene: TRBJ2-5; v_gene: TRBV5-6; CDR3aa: ASSLVTGMKTQY
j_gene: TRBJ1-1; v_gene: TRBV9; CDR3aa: ASSAYQGRDEAF
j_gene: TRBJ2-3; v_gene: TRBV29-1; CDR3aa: SVDGRQGVGTDTQY
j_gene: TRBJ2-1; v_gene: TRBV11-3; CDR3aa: ASEGQSGEQF
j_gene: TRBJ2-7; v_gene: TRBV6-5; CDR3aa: ASTPTPPREQY
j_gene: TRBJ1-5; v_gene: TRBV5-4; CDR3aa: ASSRGGEKPQH